Following are 9 T cell receptor beta chains from one sample sequenced in a study of T cell responses to AZD1222 COVID-19 vaccine. The repertoire was sequenced with immunoSEQ multiplex PCR; TCRdb's copy has only in-frame clones and lacks some. Altogether just under 150,000 clones are present, about 86% being singletons, with the ten largest covering 5.1%. Sequencing was performed on peripheral blood, taken 28 days after the second AZD1222 dose. The receptors here all came from an adult who received the AZD1222 COVID-19 vaccine.

CDR3 sequence: CAWSALQGARNSPLHF. In DNA, the CDR3 is TGTGCCTGGAGCGCTTTACAGGGGGCGAGGAATTCACCCCTCCACTTT. The chain uses TRBV30 and TRBJ1-6; TRBD1 agrees at 9 bases. The CDR3 covers 16 residues. Per the germline V gene, CDR1 is GTSNPN and CDR2 is SVGIG (reference sequence). Trimming took 3 bases from V and 7 from J; bases not matched to a gene: 10.

The V call is TRBV20-1, the J call TRBJ1-2; perhaps TRBD1 as D (5 bases). Deletions cut 2 bases from V and 4 bases from J, with 5 bases between. The CDR3 loop spans 11 amino acids. Per the germline V gene, CDR1 is DFQATT and CDR2 is SNEGSKA (reference sequence). CDR3 loop: CSARRGYGYTF. CDR3 in DNA: TGCAGTGCTAGAAGGGGCTATGGCTACACCTTC.

V usage is TRBV6-5 and J usage is TRBJ2-1; D perhaps matches TRBD2 (6 bases). Germline loops: CDR1 MNHEY, CDR2 SVGAGI. This CDR3 is 14 amino acids long. V was clipped by 7 bases and J by 7 bases, with 17 bases between them. This CDR3 reads CASIPGGPRNEQFF. The CDR3 nucleotides are TGTGCCAGCATACCAGGAGGGCCGCGGAATGAGCAGTTCTTC.

The chain recombines TRBV27 with TRBJ1-2; 8 positions match TRBD1. The CDR3 is made up of 13 amino acids. The junction had 8 bases not matched to a gene; V was cut back by 6 bases and J by 8 bases. Per the germline V gene, CDR1 is MNHEY and CDR2 is SMNVEV (reference sequence). Here the CDR3 reads CASSPDRGGGYTF. CDR3 nucleotides: TGTGCCAGCAGCCCTGACAGGGGAGGCGGCTACACCTTC.

V usage is TRBV5-1 and J usage is TRBJ1-4; D not resolved. Trimming cost V 6 bases and J 0 bases, with 12 bases left between them. This CDR3 has 15 residues. The germline gives CDR1 SGHRS, CDR2 YFSETQ. The DNA of the CDR3 is TGCGCCAGCACTCGGGGAGGTTCAACTAATGAAAAACTGTTTTTT. Its translation is CASTRGGSTNEKLFF.

The chain has TRBV18 and TRBJ1-1; no definite D call. Germline V gives CDR1 KGHSH, CDR2 LQKENI. Trimming removed 3 bases at V and 6 bases at J, with 8 bases between. The CDR3 has 12 amino acids. CDR3 DNA: TGTGCCAGCTCACCCCTCTCAGCTGAAGCTTTCTTT. This translates into CASSPLSAEAFF.

V and J are TRBV27 and TRBJ2-1; D possibly corresponds to TRBD2 (6 bases). This CDR3 is built from 14 residues. V lost 2 bases and J 8 bases, leaving 13 bases between the germline ends. Germline assignment: CDR1 MNHEY and CDR2 SMNVEV (reference sequence). The CDR3 loop is CASSLEAGNYEQFF. The CDR3 DNA sequence: TGTGCCAGCAGTTTAGAGGCGGGGAATTATGAGCAGTTCTTC.

The chain recombines TRBV6-5 with TRBJ2-6; a possible D gene is TRBD2 (5 bases). Trimming left V 8 bases short and J 4 bases short, with 15 bases between. Germline V gene sequence: CDR1 MNHEY, CDR2 SVGAGI. This CDR3 is built from 15 residues. Written as DNA, the CDR3 is TGTGCCAGCTCGATTAGTTCTAGCGGGGCCAACGTCCTGACTTTC. Protein sequence: CASSISSSGANVLTF.

V usage is TRBV6-5 and J usage is TRBJ2-5; 7 bases map to TRBD2. The germline V gene encodes CDR1 MNHEY and CDR2 SVGAGI. With V trimmed by 6 bases and J by 5 bases, 9 bases remained unmatched. The CDR3 runs 14 residues. The CDR3 loop is CASSYRPGRETQYF. CDR3 in DNA: TGTGCCAGCAGCTACCGGCCCGGGAGGGAGACCCAGTACTTC.